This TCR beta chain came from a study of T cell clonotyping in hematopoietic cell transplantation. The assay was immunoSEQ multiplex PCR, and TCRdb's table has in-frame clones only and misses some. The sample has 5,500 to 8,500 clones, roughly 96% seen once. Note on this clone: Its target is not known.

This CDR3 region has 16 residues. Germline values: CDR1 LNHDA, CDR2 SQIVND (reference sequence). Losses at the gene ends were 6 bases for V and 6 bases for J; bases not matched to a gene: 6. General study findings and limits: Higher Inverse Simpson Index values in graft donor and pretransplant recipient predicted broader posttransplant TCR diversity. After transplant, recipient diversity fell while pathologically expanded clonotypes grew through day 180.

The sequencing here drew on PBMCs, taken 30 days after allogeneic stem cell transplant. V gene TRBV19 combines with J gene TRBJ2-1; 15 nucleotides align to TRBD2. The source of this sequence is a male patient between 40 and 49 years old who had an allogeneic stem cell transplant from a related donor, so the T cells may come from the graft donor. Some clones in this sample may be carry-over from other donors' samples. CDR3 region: CASSGLAGGIRNEQFF. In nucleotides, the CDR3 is TGTGCCAGTAGCGGACTAGCGGGAGGGATCCGCAATGAGCAGTTCTTC. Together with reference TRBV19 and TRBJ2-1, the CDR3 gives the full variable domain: DGGITQSPKYLFRKEGQNVTLSCEQNLNHDAMYWYRQDPGQGLRLIYYSQIVNDFQKGDIAEGYSVSREKKESFPLTVTSAQKNPTAFYLCASSGLAGGIRNEQFFGPGTRLTVL.